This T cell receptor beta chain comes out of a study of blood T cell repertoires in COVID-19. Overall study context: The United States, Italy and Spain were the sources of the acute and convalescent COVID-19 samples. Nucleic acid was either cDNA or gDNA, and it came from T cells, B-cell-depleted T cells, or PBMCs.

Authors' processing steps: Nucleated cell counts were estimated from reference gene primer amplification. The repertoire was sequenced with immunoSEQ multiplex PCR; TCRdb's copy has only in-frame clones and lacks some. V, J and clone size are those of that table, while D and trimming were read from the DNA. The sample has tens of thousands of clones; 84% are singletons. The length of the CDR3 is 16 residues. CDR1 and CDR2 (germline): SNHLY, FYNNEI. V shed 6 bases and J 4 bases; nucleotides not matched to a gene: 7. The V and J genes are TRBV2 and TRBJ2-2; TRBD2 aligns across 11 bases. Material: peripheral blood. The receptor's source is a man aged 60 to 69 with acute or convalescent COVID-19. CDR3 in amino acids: CASRAGTSGSTGELFF. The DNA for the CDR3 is TGTGCCAGCAGGGCCGGGACTAGCGGTAGCACCGGGGAGCTGTTTTTT.